This T cell receptor beta chain was recorded in a study of cytomegalovirus exposure and HLA in healthy donors. Study-level background: In a previous analysis, 110 million or so unique TCR beta sequences were found from approximately 180 million T cells. Study-wide findings and caveats: What a later analysis showed was that several of the most significant clusters appeared linked to common viral pathogens. The presence/absence work took it that sequencing depth was about the same across donors.

This clone has more than one count but fewer than ten. What it binds is not known. CDR3 length: 12 residues. Germline trimming cut 8 bases from V and 7 bases from J; bases unmatched to any gene: 6. Per germline, CDR1 MNHNS and CDR2 SASEGT. The PCR made use of 60 Vbeta and 13 Jbeta primers. Clones were read by immunoSEQ multiplex PCR, and TCRdb kept only the in-frame ones, dropping some. The table records more than 150,000 clones, around 80% of them present only once. J is TRBJ1-1 and V is TRBV6-1, with 8 nucleotides matching TRBD1. Sequencing input: PBMCs. The receptor was isolated from a man between 18 and 29 years old in good health and CMV-seronegative. CDR3 sequence reads: CASSGTGREAFF. The CDR3 DNA reads TGTGCCAGCTCCGGGACAGGACGTGAAGCTTTCTTT.